This entry concerns a single TCR beta chain. The data were taken from a study of blood T cell repertoires in COVID-19. Study-level background: From T cells, B-cell-depleted T cells, or PBMCs came the material, which was cDNA or gDNA.

Here immunoSEQ multiplex PCR was the method, and the copy in TCRdb shows in-frame clones only, minus some. Here the sample spans about 130,000 clones, around 85% being singletons. CDR3 size: 15 residues. CDR1 is MNHEY and CDR2 is SVGAGI in the germline V gene. Unmatched junction bases numbered 7, after V lost 11 bases and J lost 0 bases. The source material was peripheral blood. This TCR derives from a human donor in a cohort sampled during active COVID-19. The chain uses TRBV6-5 and TRBJ2-6; the match to TRBD2 covers 7 bases. The CDR3 protein is CAAMRGSSGANVLTF. The CDR3, as DNA: TGTGCCGCGATGCGGGGGTCCTCTGGGGCCAACGTCCTGACTTTC.